These 24 T cell receptor beta chains originate from one sample sequenced in a study of cytomegalovirus exposure and HLA in healthy donors. PCR amplification relied on 60 Vbeta primers (plus 13 Jbeta primers). Sequencing was performed with immunoSEQ multiplex PCR; in TCRdb, only in-frame clones are kept and a portion is missing. The sample holds about 190,000 clones, around 73% seen once. Sequencing was done on a sample of PBMCs. All receptors come from a woman aged 30 to 39 in good health and CMV-seropositive.

This chain links TRBV30 with TRBJ1-5; D ambiguous. CDR1 and CDR2 from the germline V gene are GTSNPN and SVGIG (reference sequence). Trimming cost V 0 bases and J 5 bases, with 5 bases left between them. This CDR3 has 12 residues. This CDR3 reads CAWSVRDQPQHF. CDR3 bases: TGTGCCTGGAGTGTACGGGATCAGCCCCAGCATTTT.

This clone was detected only a few times. Because the CDR3's place on the DNA is in doubt, the DNA is left out and the CDR3 is given as listed by TCRdb. The rearrangement links TRBV21-1 to TRBJ2-7; TRBD1, the table's D call, lacks a check against the DNA. TRBV21-1 is termed a pseudogene. The CDR3 totals 16 residues, both ends included. CDR3: CASSWGQGSSRNEQYF.

The CDR3 is CAGDRQGLGETQYF. CDR3 DNA sequence: TGTGCCGGGGACCGACAGGGGCTGGGGGAGACCCAGTACTTC. The chain combines TRBV2 with TRBJ2-5, with 8 bases lining up with TRBD1. The V and J ends lost 11 bases and 5 bases, in that order; junction bases with no gene match: 13. In germline, CDR1 is SNHLY, CDR2 FYNNEI. The CDR3 runs 14 residues.

This clone has only one observation. V gene TRBV5-4 combines with J gene TRBJ2-5; 7 nucleotides align to TRBD1. The V segment lost 7 bases and the J segment 2 bases; nucleotides outside the gene matches: 5. CDR1 and CDR2 from the germline V gene are SGHNT and YYREEE (reference sequence). CDR3 length equals 13 residues. The chain's CDR3 is CASQQGIQETQYF. The DNA for the CDR3 is TGTGCCAGCCAACAGGGGATTCAAGAGACCCAGTACTTC.

This clone has a handful of counts. The chain links TRBV10-3 to TRBJ2-6; a weak D match, TRBD1 (5 bases). The CDR3 sequence is 17 residues long. Trimming stripped 2 bases from V and 6 bases from J, with 17 bases between. Germline CDR1 and CDR2: ENHRY and SYGVKD. CDR3 loop: CAISEGRALTEANVLTF. The DNA of the CDR3 is TGTGCCATCAGTGAGGGCAGGGCTCTAACGGAGGCCAACGTCCTGACTTTC.

CDR3 loop: CASSQDLGLLNTEAFF. The CDR3 DNA reads TGCGCCAGCAGCCAAGATCTTGGCCTTCTGAACACTGAAGCTTTCTTT. This sequence joins TRBV4-3 and TRBJ1-1; D is unclear. CDR1 and CDR2 from the germline V gene are LGHNA and YSLEER. The CDR3 contains 16 residues. Trimming took 0 bases from V and 0 from J, leaving 11 bases between them.

The V and J genes are TRBV5-1 and TRBJ1-2; D is perhaps TRBD1 (5 bases). Germline V gives CDR1 SGHRS, CDR2 YFSETQ. The CDR3 runs to 13 residues. Trimming left V 1 base short and J 8 bases short, with 12 bases between. DNA for the CDR3: TGCGCCAGCAGCTTGATGGGGGAGGGCGGCTACACCTTC. Translated, it gives CASSLMGEGGYTF.

This clone was detected only once. The V call is TRBV29-1, the J call TRBJ1-1; 7 bases are a match to TRBD1. The germline CDR1 and CDR2 sequences are SQVTM and ANQGSEA. V lost 6 bases and J lost 7; bases outside the gene matches: 8. This CDR3 comprises 12 residues. The chain's CDR3 is CSVRSDRSEAFF. The CDR3 bases are TGCAGCGTCCGTTCGGACAGGAGTGAAGCTTTCTTT. Full variable domain (outside the CDR3, taken from reference TRBV29-1 and TRBJ1-1): SAVISQKPSRDICQRGTSLTIQCQVDSQVTMMFWYRQQPGQSLTLIATANQGSEATYESGFVIDKFPISRPNLTFSTLTVSNMSPEDSSIYLCSVRSDRSEAFFGQGTRLTVV.

The genes are TRBV5-1 and TRBJ2-3, with 9 bases fitting TRBD2. Trimming removed 0 bases from V and 2 bases from J; junction bases left unmatched: 4. The germline V gene has CDR1 SGHRS and CDR2 YFSETQ. This CDR3 contains 16 residues. CDR3 sequence (DNA): TGCGCCAGCAGCTTGGGCGGGACTAGCCCCACAGATACGCAGTATTTT. Its protein is CASSLGGTSPTDTQYF.

This clone was observed once. The chain recombines TRBV28 with TRBJ2-7; weak D call: TRBD1 (6 bases). CDR1 is MDHEN and CDR2 is SYDVKM in the germline V gene. The CDR3 extends over 14 amino acids. V lost 6 bases to trimming and J lost 0 bases, with 12 bases between them. The CDR3 sequence: CASSINRVSYEQYF. The CDR3 DNA follows: TGTGCCAGCAGCATAAACAGGGTCTCCTACGAGCAGTACTTC.

J is TRBJ1-4 and V is TRBV15, with D perhaps TRBD1 (6 bases). CDR1 and CDR2 (germline): LNHNV, YYDKDF (reference sequence). Trimming shortened V by 0 bases and J by 4 bases, and 18 bases separated the two germline ends. The CDR3 consists of 18 residues. CDR3: CATSRDLLTDSYNEKLFF. The CDR3 DNA is TGTGCCACCAGCAGAGATCTCTTAACGGACAGCTATAATGAAAAACTGTTTTTT.

The rearrangement links TRBV2 to TRBJ1-5; no definite D call. The length of the CDR3 is 12 residues. Germline loops: CDR1 SNHLY, CDR2 FYNNEI. V shed 9 bases and J shed 6 bases, with 12 bases lying between them. CDR3 DNA sequence: TGTGCCAGTCAGCGAGGTGGTCAGCCCCAGCATTTT. This encodes CASQRGGQPQHF.

The CDR3 region is CASSTTISYEQYF. The CDR3 DNA reads as TGTGCCAGCAGTACGACAATCTCCTACGAGCAGTACTTC. The chain has TRBV14 and TRBJ2-7; no clear D gene. The CDR3 extends over 13 amino acids. Germline V gene data show CDR1 as SGHDN and CDR2 as FVKESK. V was pared by 6 bases and J by 0 bases, with 9 bases between.

This sequence joins TRBV13 and TRBJ2-5; 9 bases agree with TRBD2. Trimming took 0 bases from V and 4 from J; bases not matched to a gene: 9. CDR3 length equals 17 residues. CDR1 and CDR2 from the germline V gene are PRHDT and FYEKMQ (reference sequence). The CDR3 nucleotides read TGTGCCAGCAGCTTAGGAGGTAGCGGGAGATTTAGAGAGACCCAGTACTTC. Protein product: CASSLGGSGRFRETQYF.

Here the CDR3 DNA reads TGTGCCAGCAGCCGAAGCGGGATAAGCACAGATACGCAGTATTTT. This encodes CASSRSGISTDTQYF. The gene calls are TRBV7-9 and TRBJ2-3; 7 bases are a match to TRBD2. Germline assignment: CDR1 SEHNR and CDR2 FQNEAQ (reference sequence). Unmatched junction bases numbered 5, after V lost 5 bases and J lost 0 bases. CDR3 length: 15 amino acids.

This clone showed up just once. The CDR3 bases are TGTGCCAGCAGCTTGGTAGCGGAAGACACCGGGGAGCTGTTTTTT. Translation gives CASSLVAEDTGELFF. This chain joins TRBV5-4 and TRBJ2-2; D might be TRBD2 (6 bases). V was trimmed by 0 bases and J by 3 bases, leaving 9 bases between them. The CDR3 contains 15 residues. Germline lookup yields CDR1 SGHNT and CDR2 YYREEE (reference sequence). Full variable domain (outside the CDR3, taken from reference TRBV5-4 and TRBJ2-2): ETGVTQSPTHLIKTRGQQVTLRCSSQSGHNTVSWYQQALGQGPQFIFQYYREEENGRGNFPPRFSGLQFPNYSSELNVNALELDDSALYLCASSLVAEDTGELFFGEGSRLTVL.

The chain couples TRBV5-1 to TRBJ1-2; possible D gene TRBD1, 5 bases. CDR1 and CDR2 from the germline V gene are SGHRS and YFSETQ. The CDR3 has 15 residues. V was clipped by 0 bases and J by 5 bases, with 14 bases between them. CDR3 DNA sequence: TGCGCCAGCAGCTTGGAGGGAGGGACGGGTTATGGCTACACCTTC. Translated, it gives CASSLEGGTGYGYTF.

This clone was seen more than once but under ten times. The V call is TRBV19, the J call TRBJ1-1, with D maybe TRBD1 (5 bases). Germline V gene lookup returns CDR1 LNHDA and CDR2 SQIVND (reference sequence). The CDR3 runs 16 residues. The V gene lost 3 bases and the J gene lost 4 bases, with 18 bases spanning the gap. The CDR3 DNA sequence: TGTGCCAGTAGTATGGCAGCTCAGGGTCGGAGCACTGAAGCTTTCTTT. It codes for CASSMAAQGRSTEAFF.

This chain uses TRBV4-1 with TRBJ2-5, with 9 nucleotides matching TRBD2. The assigned J gene may be wrong: the sequence end matches TRBJ2-7 better. Looked up from germline, CDR1 is MGHRA and CDR2 is YSYEKL. The CDR3 spans 16 residues. The CDR3 region has the DNA TGCGCCAGCAGCCAAGGGAGGGCTAGCGGGGCCTACGAGCAGTACTTC. Its protein product is CASSQGRASGAYEQYF.

The chain is built from TRBV5-1 and TRBJ2-7; TRBD1 matches at 9 bases. The CDR3 runs to 14 residues. V trimming: 0 bases; J trimming: 6 bases; junction bases outside the gene matches: 4. Per the germline V gene, CDR1 is SGHRS and CDR2 is YFSETQ. The CDR3 DNA reads TGCGCCAGCAGCTTGGACGGGACAGGGAGCGAGCAGTACTTC. Translation gives CASSLDGTGSEQYF.

This sequence joins TRBV5-1 and TRBJ2-6; maybe TRBD2 (5 bases). V lost 4 bases to trimming and J lost 1 base, with 15 bases between them. Looked up from germline, CDR1 is SGHRS and CDR2 is YFSETQ. CDR3 length: 17 amino acids. The CDR3 coding sequence is TGCGCCAGCAGCGCCTCTCGGGGTCCGTCTGGGGCCAACGTCCTGACTTTC. Its protein is CASSASRGPSGANVLTF.

The chain has TRBV7-8 and TRBJ1-6; D unclear. V was pared by 6 bases and J by 10 bases, with 13 bases between. The CDR3 totals 13 residues. Germline V gene sequence: CDR1 SGHVS, CDR2 FQNEAQ. Here the CDR3 reads CASRYSTGSPLHF. CDR3 DNA sequence: TGTGCCAGCAGGTACTCGACCGGGTCACCCCTCCACTTT.

This chain joins TRBV11-2 and TRBJ1-4; 7 bases line up with TRBD1. The CDR3 totals 16 residues. V dropped 4 bases and J dropped 0; count of bases not matched to a gene: 5. Germline V lookup: CDR1 SGHAT, CDR2 FQNNGV. The CDR3 DNA is TGTGCCAGCAGCTCGTCAACAGGGGCAACTAATGAAAAACTGTTTTTT. Its translation: CASSSSTGATNEKLFF.

V and J are TRBV7-9 and TRBJ1-3; a possible D gene is TRBD1 (6 bases). The CDR3 sequence is 15 residues long. Germline CDR1 and CDR2: SEHNR and FQNEAQ (reference sequence). The ends were cut back, 5 bases at V and 6 bases at J, with 17 bases in the middle. In DNA form, the CDR3 reads TGTGCCAGCAGCCGGCCAGAGGGGGTAGAAAACACCATATATTTT. Its translation is CASSRPEGVENTIYF.